Below are 9 T cell receptor beta chains sequenced from a single sample in a study of cytomegalovirus exposure and HLA in healthy donors. Vbeta (60) and Jbeta (13) primers were used in the PCR. This table comes from immunoSEQ multiplex PCR, and its TCRdb copy is limited to in-frame clones, with some not included. This sample has about 170,000 clones, with about 78% found just once. The source material was PBMCs. All receptors derive from a woman aged 50 to 60 in good health and CMV-seropositive.

Remarks on this clone: The junction departs from the called germline gene at one end, perhaps through a read error. The chain uses TRBV7-9 and TRBJ1-1, with 9 bases fitting TRBD1. Germline CDR1 and CDR2: SEHNR and FQNEAQ (reference sequence). CDR3 size: 16 residues. CDR3 in DNA: TGTTCCAGCAGCCCCACGCGACAGGGGGTGGGCACTGAAGCTTTCTTT. It yields the protein CSSSPTRQGVGTEAFF.

The V call is TRBV7-9, the J call TRBJ1-1, with TRBD1 matching over 8 bases. Germline CDR1 reads SEHNR; CDR2 reads FQNEAQ (reference sequence). This CDR3 comprises 14 residues. V was clipped by 4 bases and J by 6 bases; unmatched bases: 7. This chain's CDR3 is CASSWTGLRAEAFF. In nucleotides, the CDR3 is TGTGCCAGCAGCTGGACAGGGTTAAGAGCTGAAGCTTTCTTT.

This clone has just one count. This rearrangement joins TRBV7-3 to TRBJ2-3, with TRBD1 as a possible D gene (7 bases). CDR3 length: 15 residues. V was clipped by 5 bases and J by 6 bases, with 18 bases between them. Germline assignment: CDR1 SGHTA and CDR2 FQGTGA. The CDR3 spells CASSPASGGRDTQYF. CDR3 nucleotides: TGTGCCAGCAGCCCCGCCTCAGGGGGGCGGGATACGCAGTATTTT.

V and J are TRBV30 and TRBJ1-5; 7 bases are shared with TRBD1. With V trimmed by 2 bases and J by 0 bases, 10 bases remained unmatched. The CDR3 consists of 17 residues. Germline CDR1 GTSNPN, CDR2 SVGIG (reference sequence). CDR3 nucleotide sequence: TGTGCCTGGAGTTCCCCGATAGGGACAGTTAGCAATCAGCCCCAGCATTTT. It specifies CAWSSPIGTVSNQPQHF.

Details on this clone: Compared with germline, one end of the junction differs, possibly owing to a read error. The chain joins TRBV5-1 to TRBJ2-1, with TRBD1 matching over 7 bases. Germline V CDR1 and CDR2: SGHRS, YFSETQ. The CDR3 loop spans 15 amino acids. The CDR3: CASRPTLRQGVRKLF. CDR3 nucleotides: TGCGCCAGCAGACCCACCCTCCGACAGGGCGTAAGGAAGCTCTTC.

The rearrangement links TRBV5-8 to TRBJ1-2; 7 nucleotides line up with TRBD1. V lost 1 base, J lost 7 bases, and 1 base stayed unmatched. The CDR3 contains 12 residues. The V gene's germline CDR1 is SGHTS and CDR2 YDEGEE. The CDR3 nucleotides read TGTGCCAGCAGCTTGACAGGGGCTGGCTACACCTTC. Residues: CASSLTGAGYTF.

In nucleotides, the CDR3 is TGCGCCAGCAGCCAAGGGGGCACAGGTCGCTCCTACGAGCAGTACTTC. It specifies CASSQGGTGRSYEQYF. This chain uses TRBV4-1 with TRBJ2-7; possible D gene TRBD1, 5 bases. The CDR3 runs to 16 residues. Deletions cut 1 base from V and 0 bases from J, with 13 bases between. Per the germline V gene, CDR1 is MGHRA and CDR2 is YSYEKL.

The chain employs TRBV11-3 and TRBJ2-2; D uncertain. Germline CDR1 and CDR2: SGHNT and YENEEA. The CDR3 runs to 12 residues. V dropped 7 bases and J dropped 0 bases, with 3 bases sitting between them. DNA of the CDR3: TGTGCCAGCACCGCGAACACCGGGGAGCTGTTTTTT. The encoded protein is CASTANTGELFF.

The chain combines TRBV19 with TRBJ2-5, with D uncertain. Germline lookup yields CDR1 LNHDA and CDR2 SQIVND (reference sequence). Trimming removed 4 bases at V and 2 bases at J, with 8 bases between. This CDR3 is 13 amino acids long. The CDR3 reads CASSTLGQETQYF. The CDR3 coding sequence is TGTGCCAGTAGTACCCTCGGTCAAGAGACCCAGTACTTC.